This passage covers 7 T cell receptor beta chains from one sample sequenced in a study of early T cells in non-severe SARS-CoV-2 infection. One entry per CDR3 protein, called by TCRdb with MiXCR from the 5' RACE reads. The sample holds some 62,000 distinct CDR3 sequences, approximately 9.3% seen once. Input material: whole blood. The receptors originated from an adult who was a healthcare worker with PCR-confirmed SARS-CoV-2 infection or an uninfected control (not recorded which).

This rearrangement joins TRBV5-1 to TRBJ1-1, with D tentatively TRBD1 (5 bases). V was cut by 0 bases and J by 5 bases, with 14 bases left in between. The CDR3 sequence is 15 residues long. In germline, CDR1 is SGHRS, CDR2 YFSETQ. CDR3 loop: CASSLDRAEGTEAFF. DNA for the CDR3: TGCGCCAGCAGCTTGGATAGGGCTGAGGGGACTGAAGCTTTCTTT.

This clonotype was observed at least ten times. This rearrangement joins TRBV20-1 to TRBJ1-1, with D tentatively TRBD1 (5 bases). Germline V gene sequence: CDR1 DFQATT, CDR2 SNEGSKA (reference sequence). The CDR3 spans 16 residues. Trimming pared 0 bases from V and 1 base from J, leaving 15 bases between. CDR3 residues: CSARDNEGPRNTEAFF. The CDR3, as DNA: TGCAGTGCTAGAGATAATGAGGGACCGAGGAACACTGAAGCTTTCTTT.

This clonotype turned up a few times. The rearrangement joins TRBV2 to TRBJ1-2, with TRBD1 as a possible D gene (5 bases). Trimming cost V 6 bases and J 8 bases, with 16 bases left between them. The CDR3 totals 13 residues. CDR1 and CDR2 (germline): SNHLY, FYNNEI. The CDR3 sequence: CASRAGTRGGYTF. CDR3 sequence (DNA): TGTGCCAGCAGGGCCGGGACCCGAGGGGGCTACACCTTC. The whole variable domain, filled in from reference TRBV2 and TRBJ1-2, reads EPEVTQTPSHQVTQMGQEVILRCVPISNHLYFYWYRQILGQKVEFLVSFYNNEISEKSEIFDDQFSVERPDGSNFTLKIRSTKLEDSAMYFCASRAGTRGGYTFGSGTRLTVV.

A word on this clonotype: At one of its ends the junction is not consistent with the germline gene, which may arise from a read error. The chain carries TRBV5-1 and TRBJ1-1; D is perhaps TRBD1 (6 bases). This CDR3 is built from 15 residues. CDR1 is SGHRS, CDR2 YFSETQ, per germline. CDR3 amino acids: CASTLYGRGGTEAFF. As DNA, the CDR3 is TGCGCCAGCACCTTGTATGGCAGGGGAGGGACTGAAGCTTTCTTT.

The chain has TRBV12-3 or TRBV12-4 and TRBJ1-2; 7 positions agree with TRBD1. This CDR3 spans 14 amino acids. Trimming took 5 bases from V and 4 from J; bases not matched to a gene: 7. The CDR3 DNA follows: TGTGCCAGCAGTACAGGGGAGGGACTCTATGGCTACACCTTC. Its translation is CASSTGEGLYGYTF.

This clonotype was seen many times. CDR3 DNA: TGTGCCAGCAGCCCCGGGACAGGGGGGTGGAATGAGCAGTTCTTC. It specifies CASSPGTGGWNEQFF. The chain joins TRBV7-8 to TRBJ2-1; 11 nucleotides agree with TRBD1. The CDR3 extends over 15 amino acids. After removal of 5 bases from V and 7 bases from J, the junction contained 7 bases not matched to a gene. Germline V gene lookup returns CDR1 SGHVS and CDR2 FQNEAQ.

The chain uses TRBV12-3 or TRBV12-4 and TRBJ1-1; D not certain. The V and J ends lost 4 bases and 0 bases respectively, with 12 bases between them. There are 15 residues in the CDR3. The CDR3 nucleotides are TGTGCCAGCAGTTCGAAACACCTCATGAACACTGAAGCTTTCTTT. It is translated as CASSSKHLMNTEAFF.